This TCR beta chain came from a study of vaccination and CD4 T cells after COVID-19. The treatment denotes: roughly 10-day PBMC culture with coronavirus spike peptide pools or control peptides (ViraFEST assay). With the Oncomine TCR Beta short-read assay, DNA from cultured CD4+ T cells was sequenced. MiXCR, applied by TCRdb to the PCR reads, yields one record per CDR3 protein. Among approximately 21,000 distinct CDR3 sequences listed, around 60% were seen once. In the case of this clonotype: Antigen: not known.

Trimming took 7 bases from V and 2 from J, leaving 8 bases between them. CDR3 length: 12 amino acids. CDR1 and CDR2 from the germline V gene are SNHLY and FYNNEI. The material sequenced was CD4+ T cells from blood, cultured in vitro, taken after SARS-CoV-2 vaccination. The TCR sequence derives from a human donor who received a COVID-19 vaccine. The chain combines TRBV2 with TRBJ1-2; no firm D call. The CDR3 spells CASTETNYGYTF. The CDR3 region has the DNA TGTGCCAGCACGGAGACGAACTATGGCTACACCTTC.